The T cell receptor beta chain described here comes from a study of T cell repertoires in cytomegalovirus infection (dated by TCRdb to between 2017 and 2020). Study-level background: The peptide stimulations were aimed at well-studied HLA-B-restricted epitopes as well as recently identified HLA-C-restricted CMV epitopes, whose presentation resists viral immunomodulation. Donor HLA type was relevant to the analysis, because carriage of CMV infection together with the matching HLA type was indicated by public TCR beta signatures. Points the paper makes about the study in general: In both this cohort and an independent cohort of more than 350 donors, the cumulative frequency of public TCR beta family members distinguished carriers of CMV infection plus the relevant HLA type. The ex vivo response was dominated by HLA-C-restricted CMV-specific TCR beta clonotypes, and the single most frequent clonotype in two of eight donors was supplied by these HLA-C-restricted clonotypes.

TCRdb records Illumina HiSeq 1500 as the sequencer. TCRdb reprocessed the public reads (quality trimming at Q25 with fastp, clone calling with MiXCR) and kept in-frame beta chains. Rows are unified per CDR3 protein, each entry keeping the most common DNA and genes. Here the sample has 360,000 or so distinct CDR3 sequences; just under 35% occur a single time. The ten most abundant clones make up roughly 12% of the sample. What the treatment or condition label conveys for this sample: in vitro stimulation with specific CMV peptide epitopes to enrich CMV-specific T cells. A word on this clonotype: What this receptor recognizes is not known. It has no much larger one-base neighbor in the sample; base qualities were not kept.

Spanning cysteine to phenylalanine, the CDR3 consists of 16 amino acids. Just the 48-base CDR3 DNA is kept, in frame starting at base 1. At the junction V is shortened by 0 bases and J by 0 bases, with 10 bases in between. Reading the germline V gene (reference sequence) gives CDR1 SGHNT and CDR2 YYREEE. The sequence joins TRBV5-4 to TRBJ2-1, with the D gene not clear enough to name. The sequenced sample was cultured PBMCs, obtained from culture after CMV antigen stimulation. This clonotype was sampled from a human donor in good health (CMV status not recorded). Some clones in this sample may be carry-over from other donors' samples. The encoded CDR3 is CASSLARSLSYNEQFF. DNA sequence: TGTGCCAGCAGCTTGGCTCGCAGCCTCTCCTACAATGAGCAGTTCTTC.